This T cell receptor beta chain was sequenced during a study of naive and memory T cell subsets. In this sample, this clonotype turned up a few times. The V and J ends lost 3 bases and 2 bases respectively, with 9 bases between them. The V gene's germline CDR1 is DFQATT and CDR2 SNEGSKA (reference sequence). The CDR3 loop spans 13 amino acids. The beta constant-region primer was an equimolar mix of two oligonucleotides covering TRBC1 and TRBC2. Nested alpha and beta constant-region primers with the SP2 primer drove four PCR rounds on ligated cDNA. TCRdb re-analysed the UMI-ligation and nested PCR reads in MiXCR, keeping a single row per CDR3 protein. The sample lists 70,000 to 95,000 distinct CDR3 sequences; around 7% were seen once.

Sequenced material: central memory CD4+ T cells from blood. The TCR sequence derives from a human donor in good health. V usage is TRBV20-1 and J usage is TRBJ2-3, with D uncertain. As DNA, the CDR3 is TGCAGTGCTAGTAAGGGTAACACAGATACGCAGTATTTT. Protein product: CSASKGNTDTQYF.